This TCR beta chain is from a study of identical twins. Overall study results and limits: Memory repertoires showed no such pattern, whereas abundant cord blood beta clonotypes carried fewer insertions. It was possible that invariant MAIT and iNKT cells partly confounded the zero-insertion analyses.

Healthy Caucasians alone served as donors. Template switching added a universal primer site, and cDNA bore unique molecular identifiers. TCRdb re-analysed the 5' RACE reads in MiXCR, keeping a single row per CDR3 protein. The data contain approximately 490,000 distinct CDR3 sequences, 20% to 25% of them singletons. Details on this clonotype: Antigen specificity is unknown.

This sample was also put to use in a study of yellow fever vaccine responses in identical twins.

This TCR came from a woman aged 18-29 years in good health. The source material was CD4+ T cells sorted from blood.

As DNA, the CDR3 is TGTGCCAGCAGCGTGGGGACAGGCTCCTACAATGAGCAGTTCTTC. Translating it yields CASSVGTGSYNEQFF. The chain has TRBV9 and TRBJ2-1; TRBD1 matches at 8 bases. CDR1 and CDR2 from the germline V gene are SGDLS and YYNGEE. This CDR3 spans 15 amino acids. V lost 2 bases to trimming and J lost 0 bases; unmatched junction nucleotides: 1.